The rows below give T cell receptor beta chains drawn from one sample of a study of T cell repertoires in cytomegalovirus infection. TCRdb itself ran the reads through MiXCR, one entry per CDR3 protein. The data contain tens of thousands of distinct CDR3 sequences, roughly 44% of them singletons. These receptors have no identified antigens. The sample in question was CD8+ T cells from cultured PBMCs, obtained from culture after CMV antigen stimulation. These receptors all come from a human donor in good health (CMV status not recorded). Some clones in this sample may be carry-over from other donors' samples. The CDR3 runs from the conserved cysteine through the conserved F or W. The D gene is left open where the match is weak. The listing skips clone size in some rows; elsewhere it reads once, few, many or a size class.

size,V,J,D,DNA,CDR3
many,TRBV7-6,TRBJ2-3,-,TGTGCCAGCAGCTTGCAGGGAGGCACAGATACGCAGTATTTT,CASSLQGGTDTQYF
-,TRBV7-3,TRBJ1-5,-,TGTGCCAGCAGCACAGAAACAGCTGATAGCAATCAGCCCCAGCATTTT,CASSTETADSNQPQHF
-,TRBV7-6,TRBJ2-5,-,TGTGCCAGCAGCTTAGTAGGCAGGACAAAAGAGACCCAGTACTTC,CASSLVGRTKETQYF
many,TRBV7-6,TRBJ2-3,TRBD1,TGTGCCAGCAGCTCATACAGGGGGGATACGCAGTATTTT,CASSSYRGDTQYF
-,TRBV2,TRBJ2-5,TRBD1,TGTGCCAGCAGGCCGACAGGGGGAGGGCGAGAGACCCAGTACTTC,CASRPTGGGRETQYF
many,TRBV12-3/TRBV12-4,TRBJ2-3,-,TGTGCCAGCAGTTTAGCGCTTGGGGCTAGCACAGATACGCAGTATTTT,CASSLALGASTDTQYF
few,TRBV7-6,TRBJ2-7,TRBD2,TGTGCCAGCAGCTTGAGCGGGAGTTTCGACGAGCAGTACTTC,CASSLSGSFDEQYF
-,TRBV13,TRBJ2-6,-,TGTGCCAGCAGAATCCGCCGGGTCCCCAGGGAATCTGGGGCCAACGTCCTGACTTTC,CASRIRRVPRESGANVLTF
-,TRBV15,TRBJ1-2,TRBD1,TGTGCCACCAGCAGAGCAGGGACAGCAGATGGCTACACCTTC,CATSRAGTADGYTF
-,TRBV29-1,TRBJ2-1,TRBD2,TGCAGCGTCGATAGCGGGAGGGGTAACAATGAGCAGTTCTTC,CSVDSGRGNNEQFF
-,TRBV27,TRBJ1-2,-,TGTGCCAGCAGTTTATCGTGGGGGACGGTAAACTATGGCTACACCTTC,CASSLSWGTVNYGYTF
-,TRBV15,TRBJ1-4,-,TGTGCCACCAGCCTGGGGGGGCTTCTGCGTGAAAAACTGTTTTTT,CATSLGGLLREKLFF
many,TRBV7-2,TRBJ2-5,-,TGTGCCAGCAGTCCCGCCGGCAGCGGCCAAGAGACCCAGTACTTC,CASSPAGSGQETQYF
-,TRBV4-1,TRBJ2-3,-,TGCGCCAGCAGCCAAGAATATGGCGTTCGGAGCGTCACAGATACGCAGTATTTT,CASSQEYGVRSVTDTQYF
few,TRBV2,TRBJ2-1,TRBD1,TGTGCCAGCAGTGAATGGGGACAGGGAACCTCCTACAATGAGCAGTTCTTC,CASSEWGQGTSYNEQFF
many,TRBV7-8,TRBJ1-2,-,TGTGCCAGCAACTTAAAAATAGGGAGGGATGGCTACACCTTC,CASNLKIGRDGYTF
few,TRBV27,TRBJ2-1,TRBD2,TGTGCCAGCAGTTTCGCAGTTTGGCCCCTAGCGGGTGACAATGAGCAGTTCTTC,CASSFAVWPLAGDNEQFF
-,TRBV27,TRBJ2-1,TRBD2,TGTGCCAGCAGTTCAGGACTAGCGGTCAATGAGCAGTTCTTC,CASSSGLAVNEQFF
-,TRBV19,TRBJ2-1,TRBD1,TGTGCCAGTCAGCCCCCCGGGACAGGGAAATACAATGAGCAGTTCTTC,CASQPPGTGKYNEQFF
-,TRBV29-1,TRBJ2-1,TRBD2,TGCAGCGTTGTCGGACTAGTTAACAATGAGCAGTTCTTC,CSVVGLVNNEQFF
-,TRBV7-2,TRBJ2-5,-,TGTGCCAGCAGCCCGCGGACAAGCCAAGAGACCCAGTACTTC,CASSPRTSQETQYF
-,TRBV27,TRBJ1-5,TRBD1,TGTGCCAGCAGCAAACGGGGGGGACAGCACAATCAGCCCCAGCATTTT,CASSKRGGQHNQPQHF
-,TRBV11-2,TRBJ1-4,-,TGTGCCAGCAGCCCACAGAGACCGGGAACGGATGAAAAACTGTTTTTT,CASSPQRPGTDEKLFF
-,TRBV7-9,TRBJ1-1,-,TGTGCCAGCAGAACTCTCATGAACACTGAAGCTTTCTTT,CASRTLMNTEAFF
-,TRBV29-1,TRBJ2-3,TRBD2,TGCAGCGTTGAAGGGGGACTAGCGGGGGGCACAGATACGCAGTATTTT,CSVEGGLAGGTDTQYF
-,TRBV7-8,TRBJ1-4,-,TGTGCCAGCAGCTTAGCGGACCAGTTTTTTGCAACTAATGAAAAACTGTTTTTT,CASSLADQFFATNEKLFF
few,TRBV28,TRBJ2-7,-,TGTGCCAGCAGTTTCCCCCGGGGCCCATCAGAGGGCCGAAGGTACGAGCAGTACTTC,CASSFPRGPSEGRRYEQYF
-,TRBV6-4,TRBJ1-1,TRBD1,TGTGCCAGCAGCGAGCACGGCGGACAGGCTGAAGCTTTCTTT,CASSEHGGQAEAFF
-,TRBV12-3/TRBV12-4,TRBJ1-2,TRBD1,TGTGCCAGCAACCTGTTCGGGACAGGATCTATGGGCTACACCTTC,CASNLFGTGSMGYTF
-,TRBV28,TRBJ2-5,TRBD2,TGTGCCAGCAGTCCTGCTAGCGGGAGATATTCAGAGACCCAGTACTTC,CASSPASGRYSETQYF
-,TRBV29-1,TRBJ1-2,-,TGCAGCGTGGCAGGGGTTGACTATGGCTACACCTTC,CSVAGVDYGYTF
-,TRBV28,TRBJ2-2,-,TGTGCCAGCGCCCATCTGAATTTGGCGAACACCGGGGAGCTGTTTTTT,CASAHLNLANTGELFF
-,TRBV4-1,TRBJ2-1,-,TGCGCCAGCAGCCAAGAAGGGGAGAGCTCCTACAATGAGCAGTTCTTC,CASSQEGESSYNEQFF
few,TRBV7-6,TRBJ2-3,-,TGTGCCAGCAGCTTAAGCACAGATACGCAGTATTTT,CASSLSTDTQYF
-,TRBV7-9,TRBJ1-2,-,TGTGCCAGCAGCTTAGGACAGCCCTATCATGTAGACTATGGCTACACCTTC,CASSLGQPYHVDYGYTF
-,TRBV12-3/TRBV12-4,TRBJ2-2,-,TGTGCCAGCAGTTTGATCTTGCCGGTTAACACCGGGGAGCTGTTTTTT,CASSLILPVNTGELFF
-,TRBV7-3,TRBJ2-3,-,TGTGCCAGCAGCTTAACGGGGCGCAGTGGCGTCACAGATACGCAGTATTTT,CASSLTGRSGVTDTQYF